This T cell receptor (beta chain) is drawn from a study of control samples from healthy donors and cancer patients. Data came from immunoSEQ multiplex PCR; TCRdb stores just in-frame clones and leaves some out. The sample lists about 140,000 clones; almost 90% were seen once. The CDR3 is made up of 15 amino acids. CDR1 and CDR2 from the germline V gene are LNHDA and SQIVND (reference sequence). The V gene lost 4 bases and the J gene lost 4 bases, with 16 bases spanning the gap. The TCR was taken from a man between 18 and 35 years old in good health. The source material was blood. The rearrangement uses TRBV19 and TRBJ1-1; TRBD1 is a possible D gene (5 bases). The CDR3 here is CASSTPFGGATEAFF. The CDR3 bases are TGTGCCAGTAGTACCCCCTTCGGCGGGGCCACTGAAGCTTTCTTT.